This record looks at one TCR beta chain sequence and its context. The sample comes from a study of blood T cell repertoires in COVID-19. Study in general: The origin of the acute and convalescent COVID-19 samples was the United States, Italy and Spain. T cells, B-cell-depleted T cells, or PBMCs supplied cDNA or gDNA.

Data came from immunoSEQ multiplex PCR; TCRdb stores just in-frame clones and leaves some out. This table holds approximately 670,000 clones, 85% to 90% found once. The sequenced material came from peripheral blood. The TCR originated in a woman aged 18-30 years with acute or convalescent COVID-19.

The CDR3 sequence: CASSYLGVDGEQFF. DNA for the CDR3: TGCGCCAGCAGCTACCTAGGGGTTGACGGTGAGCAGTTCTTC. The chain combines TRBV5-1 with TRBJ2-1; D may be TRBD1 (5 bases). The CDR3 length is 14 residues. Trimming left V 3 bases short and J 9 bases short, with 16 bases between. The germline V gene has CDR1 SGHRS and CDR2 YFSETQ.